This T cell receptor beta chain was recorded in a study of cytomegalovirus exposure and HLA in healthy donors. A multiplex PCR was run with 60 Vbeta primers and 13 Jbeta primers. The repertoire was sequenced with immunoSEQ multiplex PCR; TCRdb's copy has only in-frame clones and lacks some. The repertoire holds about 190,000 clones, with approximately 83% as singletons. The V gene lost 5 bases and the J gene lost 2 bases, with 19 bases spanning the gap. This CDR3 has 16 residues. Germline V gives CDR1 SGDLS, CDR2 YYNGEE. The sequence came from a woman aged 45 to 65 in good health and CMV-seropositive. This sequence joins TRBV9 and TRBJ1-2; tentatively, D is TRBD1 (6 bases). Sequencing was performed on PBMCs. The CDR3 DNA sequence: TGTGCCAGCAGAGCCTTATTTGAGGGGGGGAACTATGGCTACACCTTC. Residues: CASRALFEGGNYGYTF.